This T cell receptor (beta chain) comes out of a study of cytomegalovirus exposure and HLA in healthy donors. Study details: Earlier, 110 million or so unique TCR beta sequences were recovered from 200 million or so T cells by an analysis. Study-wide results and limits: It was reported in a later analysis that an Asian-associated ancestry cluster showed fewer N-insertions than the roughly 670-donor mean.

In regard to this clone: As yet, its antigen is unknown.

Germline CDR1 MDHEN, CDR2 SYDVKM. CDR3 size: 14 residues. Trimming took off 5 bases at V and 4 bases at J, with 15 bases between the two ends. This PCR relied on a set of 60 Vbeta primers and 13 Jbeta primers. The protocol was immunoSEQ multiplex PCR, while the TCRdb copy is restricted to in-frame clones and leaves out a portion. The profile shows 130,000 to 150,000 clones, over 70% of them singletons. This receptor was obtained from a middle-aged woman in good health and CMV-seropositive. Sequencing was performed on PBMCs. The chain couples TRBV28 to TRBJ2-7, with D possibly being TRBD1 (6 bases). The CDR3 DNA is TGTGCCAGCAGTGCCCGCAGGGGATCTTACGAGCAGTACTTC. Translated: CASSARRGSYEQYF.